This TCR beta chain was identified during a study of blood T cell repertoires in COVID-19. Across the study: Samples of COVID-19 (acute and convalescent) were obtained from the United States, Italy and Spain.

Some clones are missing from TCRdb's copy, which holds only in-frame ones; the method was immunoSEQ multiplex PCR. The table lists over 250,000 clones, roughly 90% of them singletons. CDR3 length: 14 amino acids. V was clipped by 6 bases and J by 3 bases; unmatched bases: 5. CDR1 and CDR2 from the germline V gene are MNHEY and SVGAGI. The TCR originated in a woman aged 45-59 years who had recovered from COVID-19. The chain is built from TRBV6-5 and TRBJ1-5; 7 bases fit TRBD1. Sequences were obtained from PBMCs or T cells enriched from blood (not recorded which). The DNA for the CDR3 is TGTGCCAGCAGGCAAACAGGGGTCAATCAGCCCCAGCATTTT. It encodes CASRQTGVNQPQHF.